This T cell receptor beta chain was profiled in a study of T cells after yellow fever vaccination (dated by TCRdb to about 2019). Some background on the complete study: The SMART-Seq v4 Ultra Low Input RNA kit was used to prepare libraries from fractions with low cell numbers. Bulk PBMC replicates and cell subsets were isolated from blood drawn at multiple timepoints before and after both primary and secondary immunization. To follow T-cell clones before and after both primary and booster YFV17D yellow fever vaccination, bulk TCR alpha and beta repertoires underwent longitudinal sequencing. Two healthy male donors, one aged 18 to 30 and one aged 30 to 40 years, were included in the cohort. What the authors observed across the whole study: A small fraction of clonotypes showed up in both the CD4 and CD8 compartments, probably as a result of convergent recombination. Only a couple of donors were included in the study, so the extent to which the findings can be generalized is limited. Compared with the primary T-cell response, the secondary T-cell response was weaker but faster, peaking on day 5 rather than day 15. After the booster, most of the clones that had expanded following primary vaccination were detected again (approximately 96% of CD4 and around 90% of CD8), which suggests that memory was broadly maintained. FACS-sorted repertoires could contain abundant contaminating clonotypes from the bulk population, so computational filtering was required.

Spanning cysteine to phenylalanine, the CDR3 consists of 14 amino acids. CDR3 DNA only is kept here, 42 bases in frame from base 1. The junction carries 16 bases between V and J, which are trimmed by 6 bases and 8 bases respectively. Per the germline V gene, MNHNS is the CDR1 and SASEGT is the CDR2. TCR cDNA was made using 5'RACE template switching, a step that added a universal primer site and unique molecular identifiers. Priming for cDNA synthesis came from both the TCR alpha and TCR beta constant segments. Library amplification used two PCR steps, and the second PCR step added sample barcodes and sequencing adapters. Sequencing of libraries was performed on Illumina HiSeq 2500 (2x100 bp) or NovaSeq (2x150 bp). Per the authors' processing: Demultiplexing of reads and collapsing into UMI consensus sequences were performed with MIGEC, and V(D)J alignment was carried out with MiXCR. Vaccine-responding clonotypes were defined with edgeR using replicate PBMC samples, requiring FDR below 0.01 and a log2 fold change above 5 up to day 15. CD4 or CD8 identity was assigned to each bulk clonotype according to whether the clonotype was present at higher abundance in the sequenced CD4 repertoire or the sequenced CD8 repertoire. Clones were called with MiXCR by TCRdb after fastp trimmed the public reads at Q25, and only in-frame beta chains were retained. For every CDR3 protein sequence, its rows merge into one entry that carries the most common genes and DNA. For this entry, the V and J calls and clone size follow TCRdb and not the study's own pipeline. The sample table shows a few hundred thousand distinct CDR3 sequences, and approximately 8% are seen once. The top ten clonotypes cover approximately 18% of the sample.

What the treatment or condition label conveys for this sample: live attenuated yellow fever vaccine strain. At each blood-draw timepoint, two biological replicates of bulk PBMCs were collected. A standard Ficoll-Paque protocol was used to isolate PBMCs from peripheral blood. TriZol was used to extract RNA from bulk PBMCs, CD4 and CD8 fractions, and dextramer-positive and dextramer-negative fractions. This clonotype was counted only a few times. Its recognized antigen is unknown. Per-base qualities were not stored, and no clone one base away is much larger. The V and J segments used are TRBV6-1 and TRBJ1-4; TRBD1 might be the D gene, on 5 matching bases. This specimen consisted of PBMCs, obtained about 41 days after the first yellow fever vaccination. The TCR originated in a man younger than 35 who received the YFV17D yellow fever vaccine. For the CDR3, the sequence is CASRDTGASEKLFF. At the DNA level, the sequence is TGTGCCAGCAGGGATACCGGGGCGAGCGAAAAACTGTTTTTT.